Each of the 5 T cell receptor beta chains below was sequenced from the same sample in a study of regulatory T cells in long-lasting Graves disease (dated by TCRdb to the early 2020s). In light of the paper, this sample's time point label describes: newly diagnosed GD, antithyroid drugs for less than 3 months. For both TCR sequencing and RNA sequencing, RNA was extracted from PBMCs using TRIzol. The library relied on multiplex PCR. For sequencing, an Illumina HiSeq 4000 was employed. TCR beta libraries were built with iRepertoire HTBI primers and Arm-PCR amplification of CDR3 regions. TCRdb's own reprocessing of the public reads used fastp at Q25 and MiXCR and kept productive beta chains. Each CDR3 protein appears once, grouped with its most common genes and DNA. For this sample there are about 440,000 distinct CDR3 sequences; 14% to 15% appear just once. The top ten constitute 15% to 20% of the sample.

These same data were also listed under a study on T cells in Graves' hyperthyroidism and ophthalmopathy.

The source material was peripheral blood mononuclear cells (PBMCs), sampled at new diagnosis, from a patient treated with antithyroid drugs. Receptors originate from a woman aged 30 to 39 with Graves disease. Donor details come from another sample of the same person, matched by shared clones.

This clonotype was seen at least ten times. The rearrangement uses TRBV30 and TRBJ2-7; D is uncertain. The CDR3 spans 12 residues. CDR1 and CDR2 (germline): GTSNPN, SVGIG (reference sequence). V lost 1 base and J 9 bases, leaving 13 bases between the germline ends. The CDR3 region is CAWSAPISAQYF. The CDR3 DNA is TGTGCCTGGAGTGCCCCAATTTCTGCGCAGTACTTC.

This clonotype was seen only a few times. CDR3 sequence (DNA): TGTGCCAGCACGTCAGACAGGGTTCATGACAATGAGCAGTTCTTC. It yields the protein CASTSDRVHDNEQFF. The rearrangement joins TRBV9 to TRBJ2-1, with 7 positions matching TRBD1. Germline V gene sequence: CDR1 SGDLS, CDR2 YYNGEE. J was trimmed by 5 bases and V by 6 bases; bases with no gene match: 11. CDR3 size: 15 residues.

As to this clonotype: This clone may be a read error of a much larger clone one base away. The gene calls are TRBV30 and TRBJ1-2; D possibly corresponds to TRBD1 (5 bases). Trimming took 5 bases from V and 7 from J, leaving 17 bases between them. Germline lookup yields CDR1 GTSNPN and CDR2 SVGIG (reference sequence). The CDR3 has 13 amino acids. CDR3 residues: CAWRAQGWSGYTF. CDR3 bases: TGTGCCTGGCGTGCCCAGGGATGGAGTGGCTACACCTTC.

V gene TRBV15 combines with J gene TRBJ2-4; D may match TRBD1 or TRBD2 (5 bases each). The CDR3 is 15 residues long. Trimming removed 8 bases from V and 4 bases from J, with 18 bases in between. The germline CDR1 and CDR2 sequences are LNHNV and YYDKDF (reference sequence). The CDR3, as DNA: TGTGCCACCCGGGGCGAGGGAGCAAGTAAAAACATTCAGTACTTC. This encodes CATRGEGASKNIQYF.

This clonotype has ten or more counts. J is TRBJ1-1 and V is TRBV12-3 or TRBV12-4; D is undetermined. This CDR3 region has 12 residues. Trimming took off 7 bases at V and 1 base at J, with 7 bases between the two ends. In nucleotides, the CDR3 is TGTGCCAGCATATCGGGGAACACTGAAGCTTTCTTT. Translated, it gives CASISGNTEAFF.